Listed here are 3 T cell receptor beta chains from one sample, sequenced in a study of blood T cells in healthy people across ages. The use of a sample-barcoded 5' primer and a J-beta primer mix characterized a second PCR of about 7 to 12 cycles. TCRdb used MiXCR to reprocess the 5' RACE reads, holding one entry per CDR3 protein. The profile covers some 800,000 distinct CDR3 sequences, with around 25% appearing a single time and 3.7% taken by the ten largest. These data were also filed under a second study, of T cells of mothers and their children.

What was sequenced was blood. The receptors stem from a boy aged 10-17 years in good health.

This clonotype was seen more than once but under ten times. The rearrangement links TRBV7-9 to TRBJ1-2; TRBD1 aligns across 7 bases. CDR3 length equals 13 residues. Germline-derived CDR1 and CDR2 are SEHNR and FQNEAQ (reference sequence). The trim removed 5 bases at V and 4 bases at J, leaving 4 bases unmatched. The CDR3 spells CASSVQGTYGYTF. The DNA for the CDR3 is TGTGCCAGCAGCGTACAGGGGACCTATGGCTACACCTTC.

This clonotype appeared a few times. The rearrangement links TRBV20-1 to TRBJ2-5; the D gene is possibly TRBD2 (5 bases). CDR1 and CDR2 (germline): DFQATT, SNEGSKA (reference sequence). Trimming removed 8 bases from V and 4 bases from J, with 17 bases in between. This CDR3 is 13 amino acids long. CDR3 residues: CSTIGLGRETQYF. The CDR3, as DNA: TGCAGTACCATCGGGCTAGGGAGAGAGACCCAGTACTTC.

CDR3 in amino acids: CASSHSPREYNEQFF. The CDR3 nucleotides are TGTGCCAGCAGCCACTCCCCTAGAGAGTACAATGAGCAGTTCTTC. The chain employs TRBV7-3 and TRBJ2-1; D not resolved. The length of the CDR3 is 15 residues. V was cut by 5 bases and J by 4 bases, with 15 bases left in between. In germline, CDR1 is SGHTA, CDR2 FQGTGA.